This TCR beta chain comes out of a study of B cell selection in AIRE deficiency. The sorted conventional CD4 T cells were gated as CD4+CD127+. Germline V gene data show CDR1 as MNHEY and CDR2 as SMNVEV (reference sequence). The CDR3 sequence is 14 residues long. V lost 2 bases to trimming and J lost 4 bases; unmatched junction nucleotides: 2. Profiling relied on immunoSEQ multiplex PCR, and the TCRdb table lists in-frame clones only, not all of them. The repertoire holds tens of thousands of clones, with about 95% as singletons. The J gene is TRBJ2-5, the V gene TRBV27; 9 nucleotides match TRBD1. The clonotype comes from a human donor in good health. The sample taken for sequencing was CD4+CD127+ conventional T cells sorted from PBMCs. The CDR3 DNA reads as TGTGCCAGCAGTTTAGGGGGACAGGGAGAGACCCAGTACTTC. It is translated as CASSLGGQGETQYF.